This T cell receptor beta chain is drawn from a study of T cell responses to AZD1222 COVID-19 vaccine. The CDR3 sequence is 13 residues long. Losses at the gene ends were 4 bases for V and 6 bases for J; bases not matched to a gene: 3. Generated by immunoSEQ multiplex PCR, the TCRdb table keeps only in-frame clones and is missing some. The profile covers about 110,000 clones, with 81% appearing a single time and 3.5% to 5.5% taken by the ten largest. The chain links TRBV12-3 or TRBV12-4 to TRBJ1-5, with 7 bases identical to TRBD1. The source is an adult in good health. Material: peripheral blood, obtained on day 0 of AZD1222 vaccination. The CDR3 DNA is TGTGCCAGCAGTTGGACAGGTAGTCAGCCCCAGCATTTT. Translated: CASSWTGSQPQHF.